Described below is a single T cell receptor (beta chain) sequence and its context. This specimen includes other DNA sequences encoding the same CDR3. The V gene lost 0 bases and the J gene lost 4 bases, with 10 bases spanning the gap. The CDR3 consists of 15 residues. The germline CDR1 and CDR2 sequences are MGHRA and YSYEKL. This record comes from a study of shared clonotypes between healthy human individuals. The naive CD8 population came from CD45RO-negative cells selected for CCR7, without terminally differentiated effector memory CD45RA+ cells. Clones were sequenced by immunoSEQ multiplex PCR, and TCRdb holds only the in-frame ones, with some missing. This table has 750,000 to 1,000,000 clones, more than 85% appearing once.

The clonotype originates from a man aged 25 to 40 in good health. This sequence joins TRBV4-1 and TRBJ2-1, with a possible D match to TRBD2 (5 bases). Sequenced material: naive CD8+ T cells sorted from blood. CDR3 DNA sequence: TGCGCCAGCAGCCAAGAGGGCAGCGGATACAATGAGCAGTTCTTC. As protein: CASSQEGSGYNEQFF.